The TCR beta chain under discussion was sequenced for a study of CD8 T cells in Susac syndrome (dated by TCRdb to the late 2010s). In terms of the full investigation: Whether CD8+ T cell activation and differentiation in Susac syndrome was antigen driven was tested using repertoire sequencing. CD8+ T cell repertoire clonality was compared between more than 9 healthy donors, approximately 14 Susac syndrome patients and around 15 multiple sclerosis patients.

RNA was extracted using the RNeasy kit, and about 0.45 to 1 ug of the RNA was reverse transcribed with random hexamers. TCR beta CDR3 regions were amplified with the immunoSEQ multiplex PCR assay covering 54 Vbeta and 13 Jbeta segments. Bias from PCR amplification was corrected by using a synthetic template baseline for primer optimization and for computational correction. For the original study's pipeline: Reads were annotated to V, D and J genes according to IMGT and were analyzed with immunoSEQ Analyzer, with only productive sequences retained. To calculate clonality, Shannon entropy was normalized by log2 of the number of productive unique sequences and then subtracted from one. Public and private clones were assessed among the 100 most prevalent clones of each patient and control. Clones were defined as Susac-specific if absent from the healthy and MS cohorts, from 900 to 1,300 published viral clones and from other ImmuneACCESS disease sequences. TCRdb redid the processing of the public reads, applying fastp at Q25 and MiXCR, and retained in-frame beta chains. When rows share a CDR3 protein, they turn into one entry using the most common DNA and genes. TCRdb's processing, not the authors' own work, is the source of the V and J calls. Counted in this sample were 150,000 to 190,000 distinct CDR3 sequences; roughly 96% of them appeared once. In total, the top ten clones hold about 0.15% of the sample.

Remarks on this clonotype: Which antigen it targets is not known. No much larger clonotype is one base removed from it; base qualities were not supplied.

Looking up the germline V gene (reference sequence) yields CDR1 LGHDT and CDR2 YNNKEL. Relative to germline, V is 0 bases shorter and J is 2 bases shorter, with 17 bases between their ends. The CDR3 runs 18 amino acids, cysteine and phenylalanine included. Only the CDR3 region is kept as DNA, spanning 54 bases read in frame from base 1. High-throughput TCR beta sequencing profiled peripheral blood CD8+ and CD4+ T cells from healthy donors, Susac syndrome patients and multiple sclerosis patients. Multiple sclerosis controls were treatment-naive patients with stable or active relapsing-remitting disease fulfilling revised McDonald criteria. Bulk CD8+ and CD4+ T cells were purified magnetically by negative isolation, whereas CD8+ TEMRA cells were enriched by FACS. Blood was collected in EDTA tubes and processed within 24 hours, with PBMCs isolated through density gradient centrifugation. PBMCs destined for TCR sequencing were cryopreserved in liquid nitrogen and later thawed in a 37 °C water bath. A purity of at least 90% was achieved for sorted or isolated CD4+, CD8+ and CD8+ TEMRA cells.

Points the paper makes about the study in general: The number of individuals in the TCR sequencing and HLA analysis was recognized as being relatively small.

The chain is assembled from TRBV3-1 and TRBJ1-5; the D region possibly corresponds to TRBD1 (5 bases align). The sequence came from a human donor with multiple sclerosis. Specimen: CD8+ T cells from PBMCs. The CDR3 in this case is CASSQERRGEAGNQPQHF. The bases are TGTGCCAGCAGCCAAGAGAGACGGGGGGAGGCTGGCAATCAGCCCCAGCATTTT.